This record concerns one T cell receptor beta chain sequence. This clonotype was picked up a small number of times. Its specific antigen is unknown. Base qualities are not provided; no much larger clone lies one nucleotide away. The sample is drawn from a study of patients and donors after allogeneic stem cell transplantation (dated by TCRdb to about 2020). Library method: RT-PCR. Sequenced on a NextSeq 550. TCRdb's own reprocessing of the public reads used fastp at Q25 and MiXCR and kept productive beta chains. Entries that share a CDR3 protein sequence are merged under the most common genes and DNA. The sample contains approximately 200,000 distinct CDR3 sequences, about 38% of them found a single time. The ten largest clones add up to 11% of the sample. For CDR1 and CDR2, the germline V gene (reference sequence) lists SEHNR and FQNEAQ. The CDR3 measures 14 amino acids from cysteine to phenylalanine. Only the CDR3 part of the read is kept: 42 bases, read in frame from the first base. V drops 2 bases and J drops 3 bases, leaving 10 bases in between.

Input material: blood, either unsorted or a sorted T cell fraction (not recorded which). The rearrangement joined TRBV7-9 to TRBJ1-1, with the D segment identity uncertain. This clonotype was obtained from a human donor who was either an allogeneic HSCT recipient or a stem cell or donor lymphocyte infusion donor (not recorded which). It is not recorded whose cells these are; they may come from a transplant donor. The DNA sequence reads TGTGCCAGCAGCTTACTTGGGGTTGACACTGAAGCTTTCTTT. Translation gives CASSLLGVDTEAFF.